The 28 T cell receptor beta chains given below trace back to one sample, sequenced in a study of cytomegalovirus exposure and HLA in healthy donors. The PCR made use of 60 Vbeta and 13 Jbeta primers. Using immunoSEQ multiplex PCR, the repertoire was profiled, and TCRdb retains in-frame clones only, with some absent. The sample has around 200,000 clones; over 75% are singletons. The sample comprised PBMCs. Source of these receptors: a male donor in good health and CMV-seronegative.

This clone was seen only once. The CDR3 does not end in the conserved phenylalanine or tryptophan, so this is likely a read error. The V gene is TRBV20-1, the J gene TRBJ1-1; D unresolved. The V end was cut by 3 bases, the J end by 6 bases, with 5 bases between. Per the germline V gene, CDR1 is DFQATT and CDR2 is SNEGSKA (reference sequence). The CDR3 extends over 10 amino acids. The CDR3 sequence is CSASAAEAFL. In nucleotides, the CDR3 is TGCAGTGCTAGCGCCGCTGAAGCTTTCCTT.

The chain couples TRBV28 to TRBJ2-1; 9 nucleotides agree with TRBD1. From germline, CDR1 is MDHEN and CDR2 SYDVKM. The CDR3 consists of 16 residues. V was clipped by 1 base and J by 3 bases; unmatched bases: 4. CDR3 amino acids: CASSLLGTGSYNEQFF. The CDR3 region has the DNA TGTGCCAGCAGTTTATTGGGGACAGGGAGCTACAATGAGCAGTTCTTC.

The chain has TRBV30 and TRBJ1-5; D uncertain. The V end lost 2 bases, the J end lost 5 bases, and 10 bases lay between the germline ends. The CDR3 covers 13 residues. CDR1 is GTSNPN, CDR2 SVGIG, per germline (reference sequence). CDR3 sequence (DNA): TGTGCCTGGAGTTCCGGGGAGGATCAGCCCCAGCATTTT. Protein: CAWSSGEDQPQHF.

The V and J genes are TRBV25-1 and TRBJ2-1; possible D gene TRBD2, 6 bases. Germline V gene lookup returns CDR1 MGHDK and CDR2 SYGVNS. The V gene lost 0 bases and the J gene lost 6 bases, with 12 bases spanning the gap. The CDR3 runs 15 residues. CDR3 coding DNA: TGTGCCAGCAGTGAATACGGGAGTGGTTCCAATGAGCAGTTCTTC. As protein: CASSEYGSGSNEQFF.

The chain combines TRBV7-3 with TRBJ2-2; 7 bases fit TRBD1. Germline CDR1 SGHTA, CDR2 FQGTGA. The J segment lost 5 bases and the V segment lost 4 bases, leaving 10 bases of the junction unmatched. CDR3 length: 16 amino acids. CDR3 DNA sequence: TGTGCCAGCAGCTCCGCCGTGGCAGGGGGTACCGGGGAGCTGTTTTTT. This codes for CASSSAVAGGTGELFF.

This clone was seen only a few times. The rearrangement links TRBV6-5 to TRBJ1-2; the D is unclear. The V end lost 6 bases, the J end lost 8 bases, and 19 bases lay between the germline ends. Germline CDR1 and CDR2: MNHEY and SVGAGI. This CDR3 spans 14 amino acids. Here the CDR3 reads CASSPLPGRRGYTF. CDR3 coding DNA: TGTGCCAGCAGCCCCCTCCCGGGAAGGAGGGGCTACACCTTC.

This chain connects TRBV5-1 to TRBJ2-5; TRBD1 might be the D (6 bases). Germline V lookup: CDR1 SGHRS, CDR2 YFSETQ. This CDR3 is built from 15 residues. V gave up 0 bases and J gave up 2 bases, with 11 bases separating them. In DNA, the CDR3 is TGCGCCAGCAGCTTGGACAGGGTACAGCAAGAGACCCAGTACTTC. As protein: CASSLDRVQQETQYF.

This CDR3 is CASSPQASGNYGYTF. The CDR3 DNA reads as TGCGCCAGCAGCCCCCAGGCTTCGGGGAACTATGGCTACACCTTC. The J gene is TRBJ1-2, the V gene TRBV5-1; D is unclear. Germline CDR1 SGHRS, CDR2 YFSETQ. The length of the CDR3 is 15 residues. The ends were cut back, 4 bases at V and 2 bases at J, with 15 bases in the middle.

The chain joins TRBV6-5 to TRBJ1-4; D not certain. The germline V gene has CDR1 MNHEY and CDR2 SVGAGI. This CDR3 is built from 13 residues. The V end was cut by 0 bases, the J end by 14 bases, with 13 bases between. The CDR3 is CASSYSILGLLFF. In DNA form, the CDR3 reads TGTGCCAGCAGTTACTCGATTCTAGGCCTTCTGTTTTTT.

The rearrangement links TRBV19 to TRBJ2-3; D is possibly TRBD2 (5 bases). V dropped 0 bases and J dropped 6 bases, with 13 bases sitting between them. The CDR3 runs 15 residues. Germline V CDR1 and CDR2: LNHDA, SQIVND (reference sequence). This CDR3 is CASSIDRGLSDTQYF. CDR3 sequence (DNA): TGTGCCAGTAGTATAGATCGCGGGTTGAGCGATACGCAGTATTTT.

The chain recombines TRBV5-1 with TRBJ1-4; possibly TRBD1 for D (6 bases). The CDR3 is 15 residues long. In germline, CDR1 is SGHRS, CDR2 YFSETQ. V was trimmed by 5 bases and J by 1 base, leaving 12 bases between them. CDR3 nucleotides: TGCGCCAGCAGTGGGTTAGGGGGAACTAATGAAAAACTGTTTTTT. Amino acid sequence: CASSGLGGTNEKLFF.

The J gene is TRBJ2-7, the V gene TRBV27; 13 positions agree with TRBD2. Per the germline V gene, CDR1 is MNHEY and CDR2 is SMNVEV (reference sequence). The ends lost 5 bases at V and 0 bases at J; junction bases unmatched: 13. The CDR3 sequence is 19 residues long. The DNA of the CDR3 is TGTGCCAGCAGTCTTCGAATCCCGGGACTAGCGGGGAGCTCCTACGAGCAGTACTTC. Protein sequence: CASSLRIPGLAGSSYEQYF.

The chain couples TRBV18 to TRBJ2-7; the D is unclear. The CDR3 is made up of 11 amino acids. Trimming took off 4 bases at V and 1 base at J, with 2 bases between the two ends. CDR1 and CDR2 from the germline V gene are KGHSH and LQKENI. The CDR3 sequence: CASSLSYEQYF. The CDR3 region has the DNA TGTGCCAGCTCACTATCCTACGAGCAGTACTTC.

The chain couples TRBV5-4 to TRBJ2-5, with D possibly being TRBD2 (6 bases). CDR1 and CDR2 (germline): SGHNT, YYREEE (reference sequence). This CDR3 has 14 residues. The V end was cut by 2 bases, the J end by 1 base, with 9 bases between. In DNA, the CDR3 is TGTGCCAGCAGCTTTAAGACTAGCCAAGAGACCCAGTACTTC. It yields the protein CASSFKTSQETQYF.

The genes are TRBV15 and TRBJ2-7, with D maybe TRBD1 (5 bases). The CDR3 is 16 amino acids. Germline CDR1 LNHNV, CDR2 YYDKDF (reference sequence). V lost 5 bases, J lost 0 bases, and 17 bases lay in between. CDR3 amino acids: CATSSRPPTVSYEQYF. Here the CDR3 DNA reads TGTGCCACCAGCTCTCGCCCTCCGACAGTCTCCTACGAGCAGTACTTC.

The chain joins TRBV19 to TRBJ2-4; the match to TRBD1 covers 9 bases. The CDR3 has 17 amino acids. V shed 8 bases and J 1 base; nucleotides not matched to a gene: 12. Germline-derived CDR1 and CDR2 are LNHDA and SQIVND (reference sequence). The CDR3 sequence: CASSTPGQGIAKNIQYF. CDR3 DNA sequence: TGTGCCAGTTCGACCCCCGGACAGGGGATTGCCAAAAACATTCAGTACTTC.

V is TRBV29-1 and J is TRBJ2-1; D is possibly TRBD2 (6 bases). CDR3 size: 14 residues. CDR1 SQVTM and CDR2 ANQGSEA come from the germline V gene. Trimming removed 5 bases at V and 5 bases at J, with 16 bases between. The CDR3 spells CSVLSLGLDNEQFF. CDR3 in DNA: TGCAGCGTTCTGTCTTTGGGACTGGACAATGAGCAGTTCTTC.

The chain has TRBV27 and TRBJ2-7; 8 bases are shared with TRBD1. The CDR3 contains 15 residues. The V and J ends lost 7 bases and 0 bases, in that order; junction bases with no gene match: 8. Germline V gene lookup returns CDR1 MNHEY and CDR2 SMNVEV (reference sequence). In nucleotides, the CDR3 is TGTGCCAGCACGCCGGGACAGGCGTTCTCCTACGAGCAGTACTTC. This sequence encodes CASTPGQAFSYEQYF.

There are a few counts of this clone. The chain combines TRBV11-2 with TRBJ2-1; 11 positions agree with TRBD2. Germline V gives CDR1 SGHAT, CDR2 FQNNGV. Trimming removed 2 bases from V and 6 bases from J; junction bases left unmatched: 3. The CDR3 consists of 15 residues. The CDR3 loop reads CASSLMLAGGNEQFF. The CDR3 coding sequence is TGTGCCAGCAGCTTAATGCTAGCGGGGGGCAATGAGCAGTTCTTC.

DNA for the CDR3: TGTGCCAGCCTCCGACAGGGGCAAACTGAAGCTTTCTTT. This gives the protein CASLRQGQTEAFF. The chain is built from TRBV5-4 and TRBJ1-1; 8 bases align to TRBD1. The CDR3 covers 13 residues. With 7 bases clipped from V and 5 bases from J, the junction kept 7 bases outside the gene matches. Germline V gene data show CDR1 as SGHNT and CDR2 as YYREEE (reference sequence).

This chain links TRBV15 with TRBJ1-5; TRBD1 agrees at 9 bases. This CDR3 region has 15 residues. Germline CDR1 LNHNV, CDR2 YYDKDF (reference sequence). V was pared by 3 bases and J by 1 base, with 1 base of the junction left unmatched. CDR3 nucleotide sequence: TGTGCCACCAGCAGCGGACAGGGGAGCAATCAGCCCCAGCATTTT. Its protein product is CATSSGQGSNQPQHF.

The genes are TRBV28 and TRBJ1-1; D gene ambiguous. The CDR3 extends over 12 amino acids. Per germline, CDR1 MDHEN and CDR2 SYDVKM. V lost 3 bases to trimming and J lost 7 bases, with 9 bases between them. Written as DNA, the CDR3 is TGTGCCAGCAGTTTTATTGAGAGTGAAGCTTTCTTT. Its protein is CASSFIESEAFF.

This clone has more than one count but fewer than ten. The chain combines TRBV23-1 with TRBJ2-1; D call uncertain. TRBV23-1 counts as an open reading frame of uncertain function. Trimming cost V 4 bases and J 7 bases, with 5 bases left between them. CDR3 size: 11 residues. The CDR3 DNA sequence: TGCGCCAGCAGTCCGCGGAATGAGCAGTTCTTC. As protein: CASSPRNEQFF.

J is TRBJ1-6 and V is TRBV27; D unclear. Trimming stripped 5 bases from V and 1 base from J, with 9 bases between. The germline V gene encodes CDR1 MNHEY and CDR2 SMNVEV (reference sequence). This CDR3 comprises 15 residues. The CDR3 nucleotides read TGTGCCAGCAGTCCCCCCGGTTCCTATAATTCACCCCTCCACTTT. This sequence encodes CASSPPGSYNSPLHF.

This clone came up once. In nucleotides, the CDR3 is TGTGCCAGCAGCTGGACAGGGAGGTCAGGTCAGCCCCAGCATTTT. Protein product: CASSWTGRSGQPQHF. The chain combines TRBV7-2 with TRBJ1-5, with 8 nucleotides matching TRBD1. From germline, CDR1 is SGHTA and CDR2 FQGNSA. There are 15 residues in the CDR3. Trimming took 4 bases from V and 6 from J; bases not matched to a gene: 8.

The chain couples TRBV5-1 to TRBJ2-1; 10 bases are a match to TRBD2. CDR1 and CDR2 (germline): SGHRS, YFSETQ. CDR3 length equals 15 residues. V was pared by 4 bases and J by 4 bases, with 5 bases of the junction left unmatched. CDR3 in amino acids: CASSPRTSGYNEQFF. The CDR3 bases are TGCGCCAGCAGCCCCCGGACTAGCGGTTACAATGAGCAGTTCTTC.

The chain couples TRBV30 to TRBJ1-4; 9 positions agree with TRBD1. The CDR3 is 15 residues long. Germline CDR1 and CDR2: GTSNPN and SVGIG (reference sequence). The junction had 10 bases not matched to a gene; V was cut back by 3 bases and J by 8 bases. CDR3 region: CAWRAKTGGNEKLFF. Written as DNA, the CDR3 is TGTGCCTGGAGAGCCAAAACAGGGGGCAACGAAAAACTGTTTTTT.

The V gene is TRBV21-1, the J gene TRBJ2-7; no check of the table's D call, TRBD1, against the DNA was made. TRBV21-1 is an annotated pseudogene. The length of the CDR3 is 17 residues. CDR3 bases: TGTGCCAGCAGCAAAATACCGACAGGGGAAAGCTCCTACGAGCAGTACTTC. It specifies CASSKIPTGESSYEQYF.